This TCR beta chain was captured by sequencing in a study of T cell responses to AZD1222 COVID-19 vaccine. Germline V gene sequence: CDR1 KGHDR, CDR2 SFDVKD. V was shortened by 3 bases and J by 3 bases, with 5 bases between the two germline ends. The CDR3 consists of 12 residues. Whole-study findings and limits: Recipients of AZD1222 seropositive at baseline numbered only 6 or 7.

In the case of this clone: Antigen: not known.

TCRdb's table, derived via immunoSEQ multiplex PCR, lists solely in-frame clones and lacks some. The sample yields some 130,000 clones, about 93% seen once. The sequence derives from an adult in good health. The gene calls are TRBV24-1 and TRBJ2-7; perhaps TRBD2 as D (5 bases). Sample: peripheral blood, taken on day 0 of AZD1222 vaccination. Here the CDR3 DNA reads TGTGCCACCAGTGATGGGAGCTACGAGCAGTACTTC. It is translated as CATSDGSYEQYF.